This is a list of T cell receptor beta chains from one sample in a study of shared clonotypes between healthy human individuals. The repertoire was sequenced with immunoSEQ multiplex PCR; TCRdb's copy has only in-frame clones and lacks some. The data show 800,000 or so clones, 96% seen once. Sample: naive CD8+ T cells sorted from blood. Receptors were obtained from a man aged 25 to 40 in good health. Each CDR3 is given with its conserved first and last residue.

TRBJ1-2 | TRBV9 | CASTSGNGYTF
TRBJ2-7 | TRBV5-1 | CASRSLGPGDEQYF
TRBJ1-2 | TRBV27 | CASRTGGDGYTF
TRBJ1-2 | TRBV27 | CASSSGRREGYTF
TRBJ1-1 | TRBV7-9 | CASSLGGVNTEAFF
TRBJ2-7 | TRBV15 | CATSRPLAGEVHEQYF
TRBJ2-3 | TRBV7-2 | CASSRSVAGLTDTQYF
TRBJ2-3 | TRBV12-2 | CASRLEAYALTDTQYF
TRBJ2-5 | TRBV5-1 | CASSLAFDGETQYF
TRBJ1-2 | TRBV4-3 | CASSQYKLGEGYTF
TRBJ1-5 | TRBV19 | CASSTGNQPQHF
TRBJ2-7 | TRBV29-1 | CSVEGNHHEQYF
TRBJ2-1 | TRBV5-8 | CASSPDWRERGEQFF
TRBJ2-7 | TRBV29-1 | CSVLFGTTYEQYF
TRBJ2-1 | TRBV6-4 | CASSPRTGIYNEQFF
TRBJ1-4 | TRBV6-1 | CARGPLKKLFF
TRBJ2-3 | TRBV6-1 | CASSDIVLAGGDTQYF
TRBJ2-2 | TRBV7-7 | CASSLARGGPGELFF
TRBJ2-7 | TRBV7-3 | CASSWGTGAYEQYF
TRBJ2-7 | TRBV7-9 | CASSGSIGGRTGNHEQYF
TRBJ2-2 | TRBV7-3 | CASSQTSFTGELFF
TRBJ1-2 | TRBV27 | CASRFRGQGYGYTF
TRBJ1-1 | TRBV4-3 | CASSQEEGGWTEAFF